The next 26 T cell receptor beta chains were all read from a single sample in a study of cytomegalovirus exposure and HLA in healthy donors. The primer mix had 60 Vbeta and 13 Jbeta primers. Sequencing used immunoSEQ multiplex PCR; TCRdb keeps in-frame clones, though not all of them. The data show approximately 150,000 clones, roughly 80% seen once. Sequencing used PBMCs. The receptors shown here come from a man aged 25-45 years in good health and CMV-seropositive.

The CDR3 is CASSQGSRRRVYTF. CDR3 bases: TGTGCCAGTAGTCAGGGTAGTCGTAGGAGAGTCTACACCTTC. V and J are TRBV19 and TRBJ1-2, with a tentative D call TRBD1 (5 bases). V lost 5 bases to trimming and J lost 10 bases, with 20 bases between them. The CDR3 is made up of 14 amino acids. Germline loops: CDR1 LNHDA, CDR2 SQIVND (reference sequence).

CDR3 amino acids: CASSLEQGMTEAFF. CDR3 nucleotide sequence: TGCGCCAGCAGCTTGGAGCAGGGAATGACTGAAGCTTTCTTT. The chain joins TRBV5-1 to TRBJ1-1; weak D call: TRBD1 (5 bases). Looked up from germline, CDR1 is SGHRS and CDR2 is YFSETQ. This CDR3 contains 14 residues. V lost 0 bases and J lost 5, with 11 bases in between.

V is TRBV19 and J is TRBJ1-5; the D is unclear. CDR3 length equals 13 residues. Germline V gene lookup returns CDR1 LNHDA and CDR2 SQIVND (reference sequence). V lost 8 bases, J lost 4 bases, and 12 bases lay in between. The CDR3 is CASSGDRNQPQHF. CDR3 bases: TGTGCCAGTTCCGGAGACCGAAATCAGCCCCAGCATTTT.

This sequence joins TRBV18 and TRBJ2-1; D perhaps matches TRBD2 (6 bases). The germline gives CDR1 KGHSH, CDR2 LQKENI. V was pared by 2 bases and J by 7 bases, with 15 bases between. The CDR3 is made up of 15 amino acids. CDR3 in DNA: TGTGCCAGCTCACCAAACACGGGAGTCGCGAATGAGCAGTTCTTC. Protein: CASSPNTGVANEQFF.

The chain recombines TRBV9 with TRBJ2-1, with 10 bases matching TRBD2. The CDR3 is 18 amino acids. Germline lookup yields CDR1 SGDLS and CDR2 YYNGEE. J lost 0 bases, V lost 0 bases, and 6 bases had no gene match. CDR3 sequence reads: CASSVGASGSGSYNEQFF. The DNA of the CDR3 is TGTGCCAGCAGCGTAGGGGCTAGCGGGAGTGGCTCCTACAATGAGCAGTTCTTC.

The chain couples TRBV28 to TRBJ2-5; 9 positions match TRBD1. The DNA end is more similar to TRBJ2-7, so the J call may be wrong. Germline CDR1 is MDHEN and CDR2 is SYDVKM. This CDR3 region has 14 residues. The DNA of the CDR3 is TGTGCCAGCAGTACGACAGGGGGGGGTTCCGAGCAGTACTTC. Translating it yields CASSTTGGGSEQYF.

This clone occurred a few times. The J gene is TRBJ2-7, the V gene TRBV6-1, with 9 bases aligning to TRBD2. This CDR3 region has 14 residues. From germline, CDR1 is MNHNS and CDR2 SASEGT. J lost 7 bases, V lost 5 bases, and 9 bases had no gene match. The CDR3, as DNA: TGTGCCAGCAGTCGGACTAGCGAGACGGGGGAGCAGTACTTC. Its translation is CASSRTSETGEQYF.

The chain has TRBV19 and TRBJ1-1, with TRBD1 matching 8 bases. With V trimmed by 6 bases and J by 1 base, 7 bases remained unmatched. Germline CDR1 is LNHDA and CDR2 is SQIVND (reference sequence). The CDR3 is 15 residues long. The CDR3 here is CASRDRAYPNTEAFF. Written as DNA, the CDR3 is TGTGCCAGTAGGGACAGGGCCTATCCGAACACTGAAGCTTTCTTT.

This clone has a single count. This chain uses TRBV15 with TRBJ1-1; D perhaps matches TRBD1 (6 bases). Germline CDR1 is LNHNV and CDR2 is YYDKDF (reference sequence). With 0 bases removed from V and 4 bases from J, the gap between germline ends came to 6 bases. The CDR3 runs 13 residues. CDR3 residues: CATSREGGTEAFF. The DNA of the CDR3 is TGTGCCACCAGCAGAGAAGGGGGCACTGAAGCTTTCTTT.

The rearrangement links TRBV9 to TRBJ2-1; 7 bases match TRBD2. With 2 bases clipped from V and 1 base from J, the junction kept 3 bases outside the gene matches. There are 15 residues in the CDR3. Germline values: CDR1 SGDLS, CDR2 YYNGEE. The CDR3 region has the DNA TGTGCCAGCAGCGTCCGCGGGGGATCCTACAATGAGCAGTTCTTC. It specifies CASSVRGGSYNEQFF.

The rearrangement uses TRBV7-2 and TRBJ1-4; D may be TRBD1 (5 bases). V was shortened by 11 bases and J by 4 bases, with 17 bases between the two germline ends. Germline CDR1 and CDR2: SGHTA and FQGNSA. This CDR3 region has 14 residues. The CDR3 spells CAAAAGRRNEKLFF. As DNA, the CDR3 is TGTGCCGCGGCCGCGGGACGGCGTAATGAAAAACTGTTTTTT.

The V and J genes are TRBV15 and TRBJ1-2, with 7 nucleotides matching TRBD1. The junction had 13 bases not matched to a gene; V was cut back by 0 bases and J by 0 bases. CDR3 length: 19 amino acids. The germline V gene encodes CDR1 LNHNV and CDR2 YYDKDF (reference sequence). The CDR3 DNA follows: TGTGCCACCAGCAGAGAGCTCACGACGATTCAGGGGGCTAACTATGGCTACACCTTC. Protein product: CATSRELTTIQGANYGYTF. The entire variable domain, with the rest obtained from reference TRBV15 and TRBJ1-2, is as follows: DAMVIQNPRYQVTQFGKPVTLSCSQTLNHNVMYWYQQKSSQAPKLLFHYYDKDFNNEADTPDNFQSRRPNTSFCFLDIRSPGLGDTAMYLCATSRELTTIQGANYGYTFGSGTRLTVV.

The V and J genes are TRBV28 and TRBJ1-2, with a weak D call TRBD1 (6 bases). V was clipped by 3 bases and J by 8 bases, with 16 bases between them. This CDR3 has 14 amino acids. Per the germline V gene, CDR1 is MDHEN and CDR2 is SYDVKM. The CDR3 is CASSLGGGSGGYTF. Here the CDR3 DNA reads TGTGCCAGCAGTTTGGGTGGGGGCTCGGGAGGCTACACCTTC.

The V and J genes are TRBV14 and TRBJ2-1; D remains ambiguous. CDR3 length: 14 amino acids. Germline V gene data show CDR1 as SGHDN and CDR2 as FVKESK. V lost 5 bases, J lost 9 bases, and 17 bases lay in between. CDR3: CASSVGRWAGEQFF. CDR3 in DNA: TGTGCCAGCAGCGTAGGCCGGTGGGCTGGTGAGCAGTTCTTC.

The chain has TRBV4-1 and TRBJ2-1; 14 bases map to TRBD2. The CDR3 length is 19 residues. The germline V gene encodes CDR1 MGHRA and CDR2 YSYEKL. The ends lost 1 base at V and 12 bases at J; junction bases unmatched: 17. CDR3 loop: CASSQGLSGTSGSRGRQFF. CDR3 DNA sequence: TGCGCCAGCAGCCAAGGGCTTAGTGGGACTAGCGGGAGTAGAGGTAGGCAGTTCTTC.

This rearrangement joins TRBV5-1 to TRBJ2-3; TRBD2 is a possible D gene (6 bases). Trimming removed 5 bases from V and 2 bases from J, with 15 bases in between. Germline V lookup: CDR1 SGHRS, CDR2 YFSETQ. CDR3 length: 15 residues. The CDR3 reads CASSQAGAHTDTQYF. CDR3 nucleotide sequence: TGCGCCAGCAGTCAAGCGGGCGCCCACACAGATACGCAGTATTTT. The entire variable domain, with the rest obtained from reference TRBV5-1 and TRBJ2-3, is as follows: KAGVTQTPRYLIKTRGQQVTLSCSPISGHRSVSWYQQTPGQGLQFLFEYFSETQRNKGNFPGRFSGRQFSNSRSEMNVSTLELGDSALYLCASSQAGAHTDTQYFGPGTRLTVL.

The count of this clone is one. The V gene is TRBV19, the J gene TRBJ2-2; 7 nucleotides agree with TRBD2. CDR1 LNHDA and CDR2 SQIVND come from the germline V gene (reference sequence). The CDR3 covers 15 residues. Germline trimming cut 7 bases from V and 3 bases from J; bases unmatched to any gene: 8. The CDR3 coding sequence is TGTGCCAGTACAGGGCTAGCGGTCGACACCGGGGAGCTGTTTTTT. Protein sequence: CASTGLAVDTGELFF.

J is TRBJ2-7 and V is TRBV11-3; D might be TRBD1 (5 bases). The germline V and J ends were trimmed by 1 base and 7 bases, with 11 bases remaining between them. CDR1 and CDR2 (germline): SGHNT, YENEEA. The CDR3 is made up of 13 amino acids. The CDR3: CASSLARAREQYF. The CDR3 DNA reads TGTGCCAGCAGCTTAGCCAGGGCTAGAGAGCAGTACTTC.

This chain joins TRBV19 and TRBJ1-4, with D perhaps matching TRBD1 (5 bases). Trimming shortened V by 1 base and J by 8 bases, and 11 bases separated the two germline ends. This CDR3 contains 14 residues. Looked up from germline, CDR1 is LNHDA and CDR2 is SQIVND (reference sequence). The CDR3 reads CASSIGGTVEKLFF. In nucleotides, the CDR3 is TGTGCCAGTAGTATAGGCGGGACGGTCGAAAAACTGTTTTTT.

A few counts support this clone. V and J are TRBV6-1 and TRBJ1-2, with a tentative D call TRBD1 (5 bases). V lost 0 bases, J lost 5 bases, and 16 bases lay in between. The germline V gene encodes CDR1 MNHNS and CDR2 SASEGT. The CDR3 sequence is 16 residues long. The CDR3 DNA reads as TGTGCCAGCAGTGAAGCTCAGGGTCTAATTCAGTATGGCTACACCTTC. It codes for CASSEAQGLIQYGYTF.

The chain recombines TRBV7-9 with TRBJ1-2; D is possibly TRBD1 (5 bases). The CDR3 consists of 14 residues. Trimming removed 5 bases from V and 4 bases from J, with 14 bases in between. Germline values: CDR1 SEHNR, CDR2 FQNEAQ (reference sequence). The CDR3 coding sequence is TGTGCCAGCAGCCCGACAGATTCCCTCTATGGCTACACCTTC. This translates into CASSPTDSLYGYTF. Full variable domain (missing parts from reference TRBV7-9 and TRBJ1-2): DTGVSQNPRHKITKRGQNVTFRCDPISEHNRLYWYRQTLGQGPEFLTYFQNEAQLEKSRLLSDRFSAERPKGSFSTLEIQRTEQGDSAMYLCASSPTDSLYGYTFGSGTRLTVV.

This sequence joins TRBV7-9 and TRBJ2-3; no clear D. The germline V gene encodes CDR1 SEHNR and CDR2 FQNEAQ (reference sequence). The CDR3 runs to 12 residues. Trimming stripped 5 bases from V and 4 bases from J, with 7 bases between. The CDR3, as DNA: TGTGCCAGCAGCCCAGCGCCAGATACGCAGTATTTT. It translates to CASSPAPDTQYF.

The chain carries TRBV19 and TRBJ1-4; D possibly corresponds to TRBD1 (6 bases). This CDR3 is 16 amino acids long. The germline V and J ends were trimmed by 4 bases and 4 bases, with 16 bases remaining between them. Germline V gives CDR1 LNHDA, CDR2 SQIVND (reference sequence). CDR3 sequence: CASSTRQALVNEKLFF. In DNA, the CDR3 is TGTGCCAGTAGTACCCGACAGGCCCTTGTTAATGAAAAACTGTTTTTT.

The rearrangement uses TRBV25-1 and TRBJ2-3; 9 nucleotides align to TRBD1. The CDR3 length is 16 residues. With 6 bases clipped from V and 2 bases from J, the junction kept 9 bases outside the gene matches. From germline, CDR1 is MGHDK and CDR2 SYGVNS. Written as DNA, the CDR3 is TGTGCCAGCAGCTTAAGGACAGGGGACTACACAGATACGCAGTATTTT. Translating it yields CASSLRTGDYTDTQYF.

The V gene is TRBV7-2, the J gene TRBJ2-4; D remains ambiguous. The V and J ends lost 0 bases and 8 bases respectively, with 11 bases between them. There are 14 residues in the CDR3. Germline values: CDR1 SGHTA, CDR2 FQGNSA. This CDR3 reads CASSLAAPKDIQYF. CDR3 DNA sequence: TGTGCCAGCAGCTTAGCAGCGCCGAAGGACATTCAGTACTTC.

The genes are TRBV2 and TRBJ2-5; 8 nucleotides align to TRBD1. Germline V gene data show CDR1 as SNHLY and CDR2 as FYNNEI. Trimming removed 4 bases from V and 4 bases from J; junction bases left unmatched: 14. The CDR3 contains 17 residues. The chain's CDR3 is CASSGTSHRGVAETQYF. The CDR3 DNA is TGTGCCAGCAGTGGCACGTCCCACAGGGGGGTGGCAGAGACCCAGTACTTC.